This TCR beta chain is from a study of cytomegalovirus exposure and HLA in healthy donors. Study-wide results and caveats: Donor immune exposure was known only as CMV serostatus. About 87% or about 30% of the time was how often most TCR beta V segments were productive, according to an earlier analysis. The authors enumerated over 150 TCR beta chains as linked to cytomegalovirus. Certain indistinguishable V segments, among them TRBV6-2 and TRBV6-3, were excluded.

V shed 8 bases, J shed 0 bases, and the junction held 7 bases outside the gene matches. Germline V gene lookup returns CDR1 MNHEY and CDR2 SVGAGI. The CDR3 length is 15 residues. Comments on this clone: Its specificity is unknown.

Primers: 60 Vbeta forward and 13 Jbeta reverse. Sequencing used immunoSEQ multiplex PCR; TCRdb keeps in-frame clones, though not all of them. The table lists 70,000 or so clones, roughly 90% of them singletons, with 2% in the top ten. The chain combines TRBV6-5 with TRBJ2-1; 7 nucleotides line up with TRBD2. The clonotype originates from a woman under 40 in good health and CMV-seronegative. The sample comprised PBMCs. The CDR3 DNA follows: TGTGCCAGCGGTCGTGCGGGAGCCTCCTACAATGAGCAGTTCTTC. This codes for CASGRAGASYNEQFF.